This TCR beta chain was sequenced during a study of response to subunit inactivated influenza vaccine. Regarding the study as a whole: Authors suggested seasonal influenza vaccinations each recruit few new T cells.

A note on this clonotype: As yet, its antigen is unknown.

TCRdb analysed the RT-PCR reads with MiXCR anew, one entry per CDR3 protein. Among some 300,000 distinct CDR3 sequences listed, over 20% were seen once. Germline loops: CDR1 DFQATT, CDR2 SNEGSKA (reference sequence). The CDR3 has 12 amino acids. Trimming removed 0 bases from V and 10 bases from J, with 12 bases in between. The material was PBMCs from blood, obtained about 20 months after vaccination. This sequence originates from a man aged 50 to 75 who received an inactivated influenza vaccine. This sequence joins TRBV20-1 and TRBJ1-1; D gene uncertain. The CDR3 loop is CSARDDSFGAFF. The CDR3 DNA sequence: TGCAGTGCTAGAGATGATTCCTTTGGAGCTTTCTTT.